The sequence of this T cell receptor (beta chain) was determined in a study of shared clonotypes between healthy human individuals. The naive CD8 fraction comprised CD45RO-negative cells positively selected for CCR7 and excluded terminally differentiated effector memory CD45RA+ cells. Profiling relied on immunoSEQ multiplex PCR, and the TCRdb table lists in-frame clones only, not all of them. The table lists under 600,000 clones, roughly 98% of them singletons. This CDR3 spans 12 amino acids. V was shortened by 5 bases and J by 12 bases, with 14 bases between the two germline ends. Germline V gene data show CDR1 as MNHEY and CDR2 as SMNVEV (reference sequence).

Sequencing was carried out using naive CD8+ T cells sorted from blood. This TCR was sampled from a man aged 25-40 years in good health. The rearrangement joins TRBV27 to TRBJ1-5; maybe TRBD1 (5 bases). In DNA, the CDR3 is TGTGCCAGCAGTACCACTGGGACGGACCAGCATTTT. Protein sequence: CASSTTGTDQHF.